The rows below give T cell receptor beta chains drawn from one sample of a study of blood T cell repertoires in COVID-19. Generated by immunoSEQ multiplex PCR, the TCRdb table keeps only in-frame clones and is missing some. The table records 95,000 to 150,000 clones, 80% to 90% of them present only once. Source material: peripheral blood. Every receptor here comes from a woman in her forties or fifties with active or convalescent COVID-19. CDR3s include the opening cysteine and the closing phenylalanine or tryptophan. Fields, in order: clone size, J gene, V gene, D gene, CDR3 DNA, CDR3 protein. D genes are given only for firm matches. Clone size, where shown, is once, few, many, or a class for clones that have expanded.

- TRBJ2-2 TRBV7-2 - TGTGCCAGCAGCTTAGGATCGCGCACCGGGGAGCTGTTTTTT CASSLGSRTGELFF
- TRBJ2-2 TRBV9 - TGTGCCAGCAGCGTAGGCCTGACAACCGGGGAGCTGTTTTTT CASSVGLTTGELFF
- TRBJ2-5 TRBV28 TRBD1 TGTGCCAGCAGTCGAGGGGGCGAAGAGACCCAGTACTTC CASSRGGEETQYF
- TRBJ2-5 TRBV5-1 TRBD2 TGCGCCAGCAGCTTTACTCTGTCGTCGCTAGCGGCAGAAGAGACCCAGTACTTC CASSFTLSSLAAEETQYF
once TRBJ2-5 TRBV9 TRBD2 TGTGCCAGCAGCGTAGTAGCGGGGGGAAGGGAGACCCAGTACTTC CASSVVAGGRETQYF
- TRBJ2-7 TRBV7-9 TRBD1 TGTGCCAGCAGCTCCGACAGGGGCACTTTAGCCTACGAGCAGTACTTC CASSSDRGTLAYEQYF
- TRBJ1-1 TRBV19 - TGTGCCAGTAGTATTTGGGCGAACACTGAAGCTTTCTTT CASSIWANTEAFF
- TRBJ2-1 TRBV27 TRBD2 TGTGCCAGCAGCCAGGGAGGGCCCGGCAATGAGCAGTTCTTC CASSQGGPGNEQFF
- TRBJ2-7 TRBV14 TRBD2 TGTGCCAGCAGCCAAATTAGCGGGAGGAGCGGCGAGCAGTACTTC CASSQISGRSGEQYF
- TRBJ2-3 TRBV28 - TGTGCCAGCAGTTTGCGGACGCAGTATTTT CASSLRTQYF
- TRBJ2-5 TRBV11-2 - TGTGCCAGCAGCCCGTCGAGCGGAGAAGAGACCCAGTACTTC CASSPSSGEETQYF
few TRBJ1-6 TRBV11-2 - TGTGCCAGCAGCTTAGTGGGGGGTGACCGATCTCCCCTCCACTTT CASSLVGGDRSPLHF
- TRBJ2-2 TRBV6-5 - TGTGCCAGCGGTAGGCTACCGGCGGCCGGGGAGCTGTTTTTT CASGRLPAAGELFF
- TRBJ1-5 TRBV25-1 TRBD1 TGTGCCAGCAGCGGACAGGGTGCCCAGCCCCAGCATTTT CASSGQGAQPQHF
- TRBJ2-7 TRBV10-3 - TGTGCCACCCAAGAGGGGGGGAGCTCCTACGAGCAGTACTTC CATQEGGSSYEQYF
- TRBJ2-2 TRBV2 TRBD2 TGTGCCAGCAGCTCAGCGGGGCTGAACACCGGGGAGCTGTTTTTT CASSSAGLNTGELFF
- TRBJ2-3 TRBV28 - TGTGCCAGCAGCTCTCCCGGGGGAGTCCCTACACCCCCGGATACGCAGTATTTT CASSSPGGVPTPPDTQYF
- TRBJ2-7 TRBV6-2/TRBV6-3 TRBD2 TGTGCCAGCAGTCGATCATTAGCGGGACTCGACGAGCAGTACTTC CASSRSLAGLDEQYF
- TRBJ2-5 TRBV19 - TGTGCCAGTAGTATCTTCGGGCAGGGTCAAGAGACCCAGTACTTC CASSIFGQGQETQYF
- TRBJ2-4 TRBV4-2 - TGTGCCAGCAGCCAAGAACTTCACAAAAACATTCAGTACTTC CASSQELHKNIQYF
- TRBJ1-5 TRBV28 - TGTGCCAGCAGCCCCTTTGGGGAGGGAAGACAGCCCCAGCATTTT CASSPFGEGRQPQHF
- TRBJ2-5 TRBV3-1/TRBV3-2 TRBD2 TGTGCCAGCAGCCAAGGCACTAGCGGTAAAGAGACCCAGTACTTC CASSQGTSGKETQYF
- TRBJ1-3 TRBV28 TRBD1 TGTGCCAGCAGACGAGGGGGCGCGACGGTTTCGGGAAACACCATATATTTT CASRRGGATVSGNTIYF
few TRBJ2-7 TRBV29-1 TRBD1 TGCAGCGTTGTCGCGGCGGGGACAGGGGACTACGAGCAGTACTTC CSVVAAGTGDYEQYF
- TRBJ2-2 TRBV2 TRBD2 TGTGCCAGCAAAGCGGGAGGCACCGGGGAGCTGTTTTTT CASKAGGTGELFF
once TRBJ2-5 TRBV11-2 - TGTGCCAGCAGCCGTTTACAGGGCGGTGAGACCCAGTACTTC CASSRLQGGETQYF
- TRBJ2-1 TRBV15 - TGTGCCACCAGCAGAGGACAGGACTCCTACAATGAGCAGTTCTTC CATSRGQDSYNEQFF
- TRBJ2-3 TRBV15 TRBD2 TGTGCCACCAGCAGAAGGACTAGCGGGGTGTCGGCAGATACGCAGTATTTT CATSRRTSGVSADTQYF
- TRBJ1-1 TRBV9 - TGTGCCAGCAGCGGTAGCGCCTTGAACACTGAAGCTTTCTTT CASSGSALNTEAFF
- TRBJ2-3 TRBV19 TRBD2 TGTGCCAGTAGTCTCACTAGCGGGAGGGATACGCAGTATTTT CASSLTSGRDTQYF
- TRBJ2-1 TRBV13 TRBD2 TGTGCCAGCAGCTTCTACCTAGCGGGCAATGAGCAGTTCTTC CASSFYLAGNEQFF
once TRBJ2-2 TRBV7-5 - TGTGCCGGTGCAGGTCGGGAGCCCGGGGAGCTGTTTTTT CAGAGREPGELFF
- TRBJ1-3 TRBV9 - TGTGCCAGCAGCGTAGAGGCGGCTGCCTCTGGAAACACCATATATTTT CASSVEAAASGNTIYF
- TRBJ2-7 TRBV4-1 TRBD2 TGCGCCAGCAGCCAACTAGCGGGAGGGTCCTACGAGCAGTACTTC CASSQLAGGSYEQYF
few TRBJ1-1 TRBV12-3/TRBV12-4 - TGTGCCAGCAGATCAGGTGACACTGAAGCTTTCTTT CASRSGDTEAFF
- TRBJ2-7 TRBV10-3 TRBD2 TGTGCCATCAGTGAGTCTGCCCGGCAGCGGGAGGCCTACGAGCAGTACTTC CAISESARQREAYEQYF
once TRBJ2-1 TRBV4-2 - TGTGCCAGCCGGGGGAGACAGGGAAGTCGCGATGAGCAGTTCTTC CASRGRQGSRDEQFF
- TRBJ2-5 TRBV28 - TGTGCCAGCAGCCTTCCGGGTGCCCTGAGAACCCAGTACTTC CASSLPGALRTQYF
once TRBJ2-3 TRBV18 - TGTGCCAGCTCAGTGTCCCTTGGATTGGGCCCAGATACGCAGTATTTT CASSVSLGLGPDTQYF
- TRBJ2-1 TRBV11-1 TRBD2 TGTGCCAGCAGCTTAACTAGCGGGAGGCACAGTGAGCAGTTCTTC CASSLTSGRHSEQFF
- TRBJ2-2 TRBV14 - TGTGCCAGCAGCCAAGATCCACTAGCCGGGACCGGGGAGCTGTTTTTT CASSQDPLAGTGELFF
- TRBJ1-6 TRBV4-2 TRBD1 TGTGCCAGCAGCCAAGTAAACAGGGGCGGTAATTCACCCCTCCACTTT CASSQVNRGGNSPLHF
- TRBJ2-3 TRBV9 - TGTGCCAGCAGCGCCTCAGGGCGGCTACTTACAGATACGCAGTATTTT CASSASGRLLTDTQYF
- TRBJ2-3 TRBV5-1 TRBD2 TGCGCCAGCAGCGTCGGGACTAGCGGGAGGGCCGTGGCAGATACGCAGTATTTT CASSVGTSGRAVADTQYF
- TRBJ2-4 TRBV27 TRBD1 TGTGCCAGCAGTAAGGGACAGGGAGAAAACATTCAGTACTTC CASSKGQGENIQYF
few TRBJ2-7 TRBV28 TRBD1 TGTGCCAGCAGCTTCAGGGGGACAGGGCCAGAGCAGTACTTC CASSFRGTGPEQYF
- TRBJ2-2 TRBV6-5 - TGTGCCAGCAGTTACTCGGGCGGGGCGAACACCGGGGAGCTGTTTTTT CASSYSGGANTGELFF
- TRBJ2-7 TRBV9 - TGTGCCAGCAGCGTAGATGGTGGGCGCGACTACGAGCAGTACTTC CASSVDGGRDYEQYF
- TRBJ1-4 TRBV5-6 TRBD1 TGTGCCAGCAGCACTTACAGGGGGCTGGGAGAAAAACTGTTTTTT CASSTYRGLGEKLFF
- TRBJ2-7 TRBV27 TRBD1 TGTGCCAGCGGGCCGACAGGGTCCTACGAGCAGTACTTC CASGPTGSYEQYF
- TRBJ1-6 TRBV11-2 - TGTGCCAGCAGCTTAGAGGCGGGACCCCTCCACTTT CASSLEAGPLHF
- TRBJ2-1 TRBV7-6 TRBD2 TGTGCCAGCAGCCCCGGGGCGGGGAGGGATGAGCAGTTCTTC CASSPGAGRDEQFF
few TRBJ2-7 TRBV2 TRBD2 TGTGCCAGCAGTCCTAAAAGTGCGACTAGCTATCTCTACGAGCAGTACTTC CASSPKSATSYLYEQYF
- TRBJ2-3 TRBV7-2 TRBD2 TGTGCCAGCAGCCTACGTCCGGGACTAGCGGATACGCAGTATTTT CASSLRPGLADTQYF